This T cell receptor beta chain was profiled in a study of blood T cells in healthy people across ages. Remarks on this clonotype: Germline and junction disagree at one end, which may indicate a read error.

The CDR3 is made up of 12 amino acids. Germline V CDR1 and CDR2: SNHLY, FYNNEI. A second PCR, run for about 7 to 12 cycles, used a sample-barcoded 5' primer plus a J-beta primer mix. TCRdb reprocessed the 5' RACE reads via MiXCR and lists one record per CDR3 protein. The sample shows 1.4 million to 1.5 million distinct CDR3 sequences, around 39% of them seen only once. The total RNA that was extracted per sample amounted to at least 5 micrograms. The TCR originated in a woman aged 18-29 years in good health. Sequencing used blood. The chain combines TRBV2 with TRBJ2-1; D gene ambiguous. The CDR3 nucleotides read TGTGTCAGCAGAATTGAGAACAATGAGCAGTTCTTC. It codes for CVSRIENNEQFF.